This record looks at one TCR beta chain sequence and its context. This entry belongs to a study of cytomegalovirus exposure and HLA in healthy donors. The germline V and J ends were trimmed by 6 bases and 9 bases, with 12 bases remaining between them. The CDR3 contains 12 residues. In germline, CDR1 is PRHDT, CDR2 FYEKMQ (reference sequence). PCR amplification relied on 60 Vbeta primers (plus 13 Jbeta primers). TCRdb's copy holds only in-frame clones and misses some; the assay was immunoSEQ multiplex PCR. The repertoire includes approximately 140,000 clones, nearly 80% of them detected once, and approximately 5.1% sits in the top ten.

The source is a male donor in good health and CMV-seronegative. The chain joins TRBV13 to TRBJ1-5, with D possibly matching TRBD1 (6 bases). The sample consisted of PBMCs. The CDR3 coding sequence is TGTGCCAGCAGACAGGGTGATGGGCCCCAGCATTTT. This codes for CASRQGDGPQHF.